One T cell receptor beta chain is described in this entry. The antigen this receptor binds is unknown. It has no much larger one-base neighbor in the sample; base qualities were not kept. The donors were healthy, HIV-negative adults with no recently reported acute infections or vaccinations. Every donor was a Caucasian adult living in Nashville, Tennessee, USA. CD4+ T cells were enriched through magnetic negative selection, after which naive cells were positively selected on CD45RA and the remaining negative fraction served as the memory subset. After blood collection by leukapheresis, PBMCs were isolated using Ficoll-Histopaque density gradient centrifugation and then cryopreserved in the vapor phase of liquid nitrogen. Analytical flow cytometry was used to check the purity and quantity of every magnetically sorted T cell population. Genomic DNA was isolated from every sorted fraction and measured by UV absorbance on a Nanodrop 2000c.

This specimen belongs to a study of shared clonotypes between healthy human individuals (dated by TCRdb to about 2020). A note on the overall study: The cohort comprised two women and a few men aged 18 to 49 years. For each donor, CD4 naive and CD4 memory were each run on three plates, CD8 naive on two plates, and CD8 memory on one plate. To estimate repertoire size and how much clonotypes are shared between individuals, the study performed deep sequencing of blood TCR repertoires from 4 to 6 healthy adults. To increase sequencing depth and limit assay-specific biases, TCR repertoire library preparation and sequencing were carried out by different laboratories using diverse techniques. Between about 0.8 and 9.5 billion PBMCs per donor were obtained by leukapheresis.

Trimming removed 6 bases from V and 2 bases from J; the gene matches leave 14 bases unexplained. Including cysteine and phenylalanine, the CDR3 has 17 amino acids. The kept DNA is CDR3 alone, 51 bases in frame from the first base. From a lookup of the germline V gene, CDR1 and CDR2 are MDHEN and SYDVKM. Broad study findings and their caveats: Sharing across several donors was observed for around 5% of naive CD4, 3% to 4% of naive CD8, 2% to 2.5% of memory CD4, and about 0.39% of memory CD8 clonotypes. Sampling was limited to blood, and TCR repertoires in tissue likely differ from TCR repertoires in blood. Clonotypes shared by all four sorted-subset donors showed higher generation probabilities than non-shared clonotypes. Naive subsets generally had larger estimated clonotype richness than memory subsets did. Because the study included a small number of donors, the genetic and exposure-history diversity represented was limited. Incomplete sequencing was indicated by rarefaction of sorted-subset datasets, despite the large sequencing depth. Pairwise subsampling indicated that sequencing depth was expected to affect the degree of clonotype sharing among donors.

Using the deep immunoSEQ assay, TCR CDR3 regions were amplified from genomic DNA by multiplex PCR. Extracted genomic DNA from each cell subset was distributed evenly across all wells of several immunoSEQ 96-well plates, and each plate was treated as a replicate. For sorted subsets, around 200 ng genomic DNA, equal to about 30,000 T cell genomes, was loaded into each replicate PCR. The purified libraries were quantified using a Qubit 3.0 fluorometer, sized with a Bioanalyzer 2100, and then quantified again using the KAPA Library Quantification kit. A separate single-read 150-cycle Illumina NextSeq 550 flow cell was used to sequence each immunoSEQ 96-well plate. The authors' analysis ran thus. Because only junctional sequences without quality scores were contained in the immunoSEQ output, filtering matching that applied to full-length reads could not be performed. Sequences were annotated with PyIR, a Python wrapper for IgBLAST v1.9, using IMGT germline references to assign V/J genes and CDR3. Reads were filtered out if the reads had weak V/J assignments (E-value above 1e-6), no CDR3, stop codons, out-of-frame junctions, or ambiguous translated residues. A V3J clonotype was defined by an identical inferred V gene, J gene, and CDR3 amino acid sequence. Percentage overlap between repertoires was calculated by dividing the number of shared unique clonotypes by the size of the smaller repertoire. Repertoire richness was assessed with RTK rarefaction, the Chao1 estimator, and Recon v2.1 estimates of unobserved clonotypes. Generation probabilities for all TCRbeta clonotypes obtained by the gDNA method from four donors were computed using OLGA. TCRdb carries this immuneACCESS record with in-frame sequences only. Its versions omit some clonotypes, under half of them owing to an unresolved V gene in the studies checked, with the rest unexplained. That table gives V, J and clone size, and the DNA gave D and trimming. The sample has more than 2,000,000 clones on record, approximately 95% of them singletons. 0.39% of the sample belongs to the ten largest clones.

This TCR came from a man between 18 and 29 years old in good health. Some clones in this sample may be carry-over from other donors' samples. Sequencing input: naive CD4+ T cells from PBMCs. Reading the label with the study, this specimen's cell subset or site is: CD45RA+ positively selected. The rearrangement joined TRBV28 to TRBJ2-7, and 9 bases in between align with TRBD2. The DNA sequence is as follows: TGTGCCAGCAGCCCTCCCTTGGGGGCTAGCGGGGCCTACGAGCAGTACTTC. Its product reads: CASSPPLGASGAYEQYF. Here the CDR3 is joined to the reference TRBV28 and TRBJ2-7 genes, and the full variable domain is: DVKVTQSSRYLVKRTGEKVFLECVQDMDHENMFWYRQDPGLGLRLIYFSYDVKMKEKGDIPEGYSVSREKKERFSLILESASTNQTSMYLCASSPPLGASGAYEQYFGPGTRLTVT.